This entry is about one T cell receptor beta chain. The antigen this receptor binds is unknown. No base qualities exist here, and no much larger clone lies one base off it. For sequencing, an Illumina HiSeq 1500 was employed. TCRdb reran the public reads through fastp at Q25 and MiXCR, keeping productive beta chains. All rows with the same CDR3 protein become a single entry with the most common DNA and genes. This sample comprises 250,000 to 350,000 distinct CDR3 sequences, about 26% of them detected only once. 14% of the sample belongs to the ten largest clones. Taken from cysteine to phenylalanine, the CDR3 has 14 residues. Kept here is only the CDR3 DNA, which spans 42 bases and is read in frame from base 1. In the germline V gene (reference sequence), CDR1 corresponds to GTSNPN and CDR2 to SVGIG. V sheds 3 bases and J sheds 2 bases, leaving 14 bases between their ends. This sample is part of a study of T cell repertoires in cytomegalovirus infection (dated 2019 in TCRdb). About the investigation overall: Donor HLA type was relevant to the analysis, as public TCR beta signatures indicated carriage of CMV infection together with the matching HLA type. Overall results and qualifications from the work: Cumulative frequency of public TCR beta family members discriminated carriers of CMV infection plus the relevant HLA type in this cohort and an independent approximately 340-donor cohort. The ex vivo response was dominated by HLA-C-restricted CMV-specific TCR beta clonotypes, which also provided the single most frequent clonotype in two of eight donors.

The chain joins TRBV30 to TRBJ2-7; tentative D gene TRBD1, with 6 bases matching. The sequenced sample was PBMCs. The TCR originated in a human donor in good health (CMV status not recorded). Some clones in this sample may be carry-over from other donors' samples. The DNA sequence reads TGTGCCTGGAGACGAGGACAGAAAGCCTACGAGCAGTACTTC. Its amino acids are CAWRRGQKAYEQYF.